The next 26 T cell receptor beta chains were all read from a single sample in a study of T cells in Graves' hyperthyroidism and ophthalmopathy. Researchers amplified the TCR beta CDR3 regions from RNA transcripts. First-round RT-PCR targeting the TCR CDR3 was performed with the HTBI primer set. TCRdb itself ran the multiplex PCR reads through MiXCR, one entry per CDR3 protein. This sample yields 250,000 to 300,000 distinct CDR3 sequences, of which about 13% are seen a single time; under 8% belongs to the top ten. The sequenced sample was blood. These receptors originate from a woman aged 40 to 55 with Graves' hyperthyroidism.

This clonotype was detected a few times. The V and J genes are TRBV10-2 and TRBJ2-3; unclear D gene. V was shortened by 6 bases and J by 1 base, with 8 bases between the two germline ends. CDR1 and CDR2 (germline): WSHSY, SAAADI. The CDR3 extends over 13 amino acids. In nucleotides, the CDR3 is TGCGCCAGCAGGGCGGCGGGCACAGATACGCAGTATTTT. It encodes CASRAAGTDTQYF.

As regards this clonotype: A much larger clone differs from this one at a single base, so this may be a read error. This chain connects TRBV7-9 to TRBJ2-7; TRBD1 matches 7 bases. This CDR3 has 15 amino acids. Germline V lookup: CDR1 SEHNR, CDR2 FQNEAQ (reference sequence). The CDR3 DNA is TGTGTCAGCAGCGACCGGGCCAGACAGGGCAACGAGCAGTACTTC. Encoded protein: CVSSDRARQGNEQYF.

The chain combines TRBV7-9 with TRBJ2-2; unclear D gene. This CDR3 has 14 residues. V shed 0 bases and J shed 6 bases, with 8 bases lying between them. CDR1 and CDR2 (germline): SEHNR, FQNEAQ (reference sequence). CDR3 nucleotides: TGTGCCAGCAGCTTAGCCGGCCGGGCCGGGGAGCTGTTTTTT. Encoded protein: CASSLAGRAGELFF.

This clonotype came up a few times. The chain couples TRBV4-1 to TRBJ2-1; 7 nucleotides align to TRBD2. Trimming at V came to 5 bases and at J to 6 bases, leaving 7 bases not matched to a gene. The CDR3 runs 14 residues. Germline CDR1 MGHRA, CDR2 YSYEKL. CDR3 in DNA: TGCGCCAGCAGCGGGGGGGGGAGCGCCAATGAGCAGTTCTTC. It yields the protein CASSGGGSANEQFF.

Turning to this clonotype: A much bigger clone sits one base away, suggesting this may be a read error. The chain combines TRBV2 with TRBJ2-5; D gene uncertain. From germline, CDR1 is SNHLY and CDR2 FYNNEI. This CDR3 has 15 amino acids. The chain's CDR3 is CASSEALGVSEAQYF. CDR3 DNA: TGTGCCAGCAGTGAAGCGCTTGGAGTATCAGAGGCCCAGTACTTC.

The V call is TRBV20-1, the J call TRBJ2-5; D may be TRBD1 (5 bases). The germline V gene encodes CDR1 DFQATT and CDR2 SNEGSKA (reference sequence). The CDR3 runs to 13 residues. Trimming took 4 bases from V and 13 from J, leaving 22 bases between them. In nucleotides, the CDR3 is TGCAGTGCTACTTTTGGAGACAGAGACATTCTGTACTTC. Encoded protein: CSATFGDRDILYF.

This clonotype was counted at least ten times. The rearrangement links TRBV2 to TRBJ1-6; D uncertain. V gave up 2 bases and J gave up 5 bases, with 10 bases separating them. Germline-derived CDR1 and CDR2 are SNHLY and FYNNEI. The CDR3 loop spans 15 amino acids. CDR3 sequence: CASSERRLDNSPLHF. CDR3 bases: TGTGCCAGCAGTGAACGGCGGCTAGATAATTCACCCCTCCACTTT.

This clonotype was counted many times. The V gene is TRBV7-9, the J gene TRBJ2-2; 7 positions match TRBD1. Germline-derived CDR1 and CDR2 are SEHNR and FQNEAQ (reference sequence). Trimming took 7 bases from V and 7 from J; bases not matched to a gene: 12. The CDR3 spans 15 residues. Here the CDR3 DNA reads TGTGCCAGCATCCCTGACAGGGCTAGGAGCGGGGAGCTGTTTTTT. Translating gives CASIPDRARSGELFF.

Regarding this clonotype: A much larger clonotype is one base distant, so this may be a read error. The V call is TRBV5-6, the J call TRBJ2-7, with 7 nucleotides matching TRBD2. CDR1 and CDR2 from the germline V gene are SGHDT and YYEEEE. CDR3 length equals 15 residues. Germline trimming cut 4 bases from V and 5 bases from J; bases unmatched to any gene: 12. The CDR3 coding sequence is TGTGCCAGCAGCCCTTCGAACTCCCGGGGGGACGAGCAGTACTTC. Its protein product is CASSPSNSRGDEQYF.

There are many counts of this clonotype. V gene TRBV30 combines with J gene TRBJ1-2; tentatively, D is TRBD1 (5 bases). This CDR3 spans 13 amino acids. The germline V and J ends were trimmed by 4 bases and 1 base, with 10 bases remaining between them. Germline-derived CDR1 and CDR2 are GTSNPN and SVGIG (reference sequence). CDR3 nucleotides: TGTGCCTGGAATCCGGGGGTTAACTATGGCTACACCTTC. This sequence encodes CAWNPGVNYGYTF.

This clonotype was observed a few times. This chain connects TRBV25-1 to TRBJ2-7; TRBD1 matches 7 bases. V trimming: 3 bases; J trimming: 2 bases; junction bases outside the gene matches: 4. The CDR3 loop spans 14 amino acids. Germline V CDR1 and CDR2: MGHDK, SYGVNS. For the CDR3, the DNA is TGTGCCAGCAGTGAGGACAGGCCACCCTACGAGCAGTACTTC. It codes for CASSEDRPPYEQYF.

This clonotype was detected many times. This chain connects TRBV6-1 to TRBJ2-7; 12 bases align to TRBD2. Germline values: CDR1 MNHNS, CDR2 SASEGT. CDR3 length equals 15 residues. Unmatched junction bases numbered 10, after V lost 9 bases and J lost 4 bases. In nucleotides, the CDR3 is TGTGCCAGTAGGACTAGCGGGACCGGATTTTACGAGCAGTACTTC. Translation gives CASRTSGTGFYEQYF.

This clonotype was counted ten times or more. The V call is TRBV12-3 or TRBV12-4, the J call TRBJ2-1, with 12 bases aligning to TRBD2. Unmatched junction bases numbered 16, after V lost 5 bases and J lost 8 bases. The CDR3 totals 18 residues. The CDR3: CASSPGQRTSGIPDEQFF. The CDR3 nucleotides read TGTGCCAGCAGTCCAGGACAGAGGACTAGCGGGATTCCCGATGAGCAGTTCTTC.

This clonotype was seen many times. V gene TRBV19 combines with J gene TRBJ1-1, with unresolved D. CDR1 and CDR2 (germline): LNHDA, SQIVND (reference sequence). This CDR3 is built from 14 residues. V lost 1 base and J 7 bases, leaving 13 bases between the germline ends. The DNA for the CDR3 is TGTGCCAGTAGTATAGGTGGAACGGTGGGTGAAGCTTTCTTT. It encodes CASSIGGTVGEAFF.

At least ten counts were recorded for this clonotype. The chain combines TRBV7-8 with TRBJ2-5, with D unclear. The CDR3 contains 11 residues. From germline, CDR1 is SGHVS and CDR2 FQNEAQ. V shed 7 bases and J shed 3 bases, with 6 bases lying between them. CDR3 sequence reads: CASIREETQYF. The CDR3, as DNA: TGTGCCAGCATCCGGGAAGAGACCCAGTACTTC.

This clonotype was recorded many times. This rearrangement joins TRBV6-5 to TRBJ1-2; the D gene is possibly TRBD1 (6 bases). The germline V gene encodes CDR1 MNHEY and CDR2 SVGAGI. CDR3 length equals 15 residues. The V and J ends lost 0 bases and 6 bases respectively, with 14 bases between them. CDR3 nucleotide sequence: TGTGCCAGCAGTTACTCGAGGGGGGGAGAAGATGGCTACACCTTC. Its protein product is CASSYSRGGEDGYTF.

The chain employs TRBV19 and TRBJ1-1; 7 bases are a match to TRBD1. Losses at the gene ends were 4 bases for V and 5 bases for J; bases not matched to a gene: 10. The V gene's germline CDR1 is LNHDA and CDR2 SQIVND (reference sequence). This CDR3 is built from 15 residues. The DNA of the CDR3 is TGTGCCAGTAGTACGGTGACAGGGATAGGAACTGAAGCTTTCTTT. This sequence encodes CASSTVTGIGTEAFF.

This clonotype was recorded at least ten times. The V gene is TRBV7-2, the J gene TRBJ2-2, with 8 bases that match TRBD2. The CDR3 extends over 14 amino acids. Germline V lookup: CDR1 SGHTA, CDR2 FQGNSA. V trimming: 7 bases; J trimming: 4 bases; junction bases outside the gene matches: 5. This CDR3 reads CASTRLARTGELFF. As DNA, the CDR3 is TGTGCCAGCACGAGACTAGCGCGCACCGGGGAGCTGTTTTTT.

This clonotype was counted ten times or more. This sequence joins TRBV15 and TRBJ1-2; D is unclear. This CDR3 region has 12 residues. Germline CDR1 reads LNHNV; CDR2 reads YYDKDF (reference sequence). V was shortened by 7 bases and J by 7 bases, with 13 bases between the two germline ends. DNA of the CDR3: TGTGCCACCAAACGACAAAGCGGTGGCTACACCTTC. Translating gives CATKRQSGGYTF.

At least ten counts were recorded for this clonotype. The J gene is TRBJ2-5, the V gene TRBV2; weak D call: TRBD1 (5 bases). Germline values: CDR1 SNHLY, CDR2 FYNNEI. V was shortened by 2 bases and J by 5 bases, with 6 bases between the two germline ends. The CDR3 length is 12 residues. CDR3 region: CASSERGETQYF. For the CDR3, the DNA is TGTGCCAGCAGTGAAAGGGGCGAGACCCAGTACTTC.

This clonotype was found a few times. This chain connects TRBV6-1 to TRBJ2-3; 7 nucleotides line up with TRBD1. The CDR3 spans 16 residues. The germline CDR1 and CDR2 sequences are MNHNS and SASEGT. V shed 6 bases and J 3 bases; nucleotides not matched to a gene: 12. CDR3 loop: CASRLLGGFNTDTQYF. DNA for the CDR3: TGTGCCAGCAGACTGCTAGGGGGCTTTAATACAGATACGCAGTATTTT.

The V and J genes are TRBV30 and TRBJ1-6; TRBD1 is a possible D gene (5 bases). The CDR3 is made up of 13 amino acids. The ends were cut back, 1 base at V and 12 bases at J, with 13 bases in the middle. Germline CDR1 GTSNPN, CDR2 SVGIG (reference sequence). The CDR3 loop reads CAWSEGGRGPLHF. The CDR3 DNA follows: TGTGCCTGGAGTGAAGGAGGGAGGGGACCCCTCCACTTT.

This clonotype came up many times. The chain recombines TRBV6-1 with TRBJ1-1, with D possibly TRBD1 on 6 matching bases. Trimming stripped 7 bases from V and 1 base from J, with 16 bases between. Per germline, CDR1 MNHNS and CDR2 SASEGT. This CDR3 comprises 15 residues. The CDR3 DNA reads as TGTGCCAGCACCAAGGGGGGGCGGGGGAACACTGAAGCTTTCTTT. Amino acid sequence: CASTKGGRGNTEAFF.

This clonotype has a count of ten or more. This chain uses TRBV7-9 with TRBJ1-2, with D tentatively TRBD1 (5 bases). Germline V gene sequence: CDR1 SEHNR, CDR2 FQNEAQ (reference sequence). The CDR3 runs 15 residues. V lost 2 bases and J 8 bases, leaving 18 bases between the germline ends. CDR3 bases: TGTGCCAGCAGCTTATCCGGCCAGGGACTCGTCGGCTACACCTTC. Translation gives CASSLSGQGLVGYTF.

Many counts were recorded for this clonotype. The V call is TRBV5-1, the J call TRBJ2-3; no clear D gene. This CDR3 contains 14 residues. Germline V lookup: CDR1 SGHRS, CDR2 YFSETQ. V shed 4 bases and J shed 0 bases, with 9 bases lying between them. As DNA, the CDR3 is TGCGCCAGCAGCGCGAGTAGAAGCACAGATACGCAGTATTTT. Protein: CASSASRSTDTQYF.

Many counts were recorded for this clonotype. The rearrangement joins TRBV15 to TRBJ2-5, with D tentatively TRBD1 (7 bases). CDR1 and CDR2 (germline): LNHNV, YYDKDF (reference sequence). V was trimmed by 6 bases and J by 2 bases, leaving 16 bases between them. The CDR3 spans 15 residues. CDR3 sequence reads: CATRTGLGGQETQYF. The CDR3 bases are TGTGCCACCAGGACAGGGTTGGGGGGTCAAGAGACCCAGTACTTC.